Following are 17 T cell receptor beta chains from one sample sequenced in a study of blood T cell repertoires in COVID-19. Here immunoSEQ multiplex PCR was the method, and the copy in TCRdb shows in-frame clones only, minus some. The profile shows over 150,000 clones, just over 90% of them singletons. The sample taken for sequencing was peripheral blood. All receptors come from a man between 18 and 35 years old with COVID-19, enrolled during active disease.

The V gene is TRBV7-6, the J gene TRBJ2-2, with TRBD1 identical over 11 bases. From germline, CDR1 is SGHVS and CDR2 FNYEAQ. This CDR3 is built from 15 residues. V was pared by 5 bases and J by 5 bases, with 4 bases of the junction left unmatched. The CDR3 nucleotides read TGTGCCAGCAGCCCCCGGGACAGGGGGACCGGGGAGCTGTTTTTT. It codes for CASSPRDRGTGELFF.

The chain has TRBV18 and TRBJ2-7; 8 bases match TRBD1. Germline lookup yields CDR1 KGHSH and CDR2 LQKENI. CDR3 length equals 14 residues. Unmatched junction bases numbered 9, after V lost 6 bases and J lost 5 bases. The CDR3 sequence is CASSHRDRPNEQYF. DNA for the CDR3: TGTGCCAGCTCCCACCGGGACAGGCCCAACGAGCAGTACTTC.

This clone was observed once. The CDR3 nucleotides are TGTGCCAGCAGTTTATACATGAACACTGAAGCTTTCTTT. Protein: CASSLYMNTEAFF. The rearrangement links TRBV27 to TRBJ1-1; D uncertain. Between the trimmed V and J ends, which lost 1 base and 0 bases, there was a span of 3 bases. The CDR3 totals 13 residues. The germline CDR1 and CDR2 sequences are MNHEY and SMNVEV (reference sequence).

This clone has only one observation. The CDR3 DNA sequence: TGTGCCAGCAGAGACAGGGGGAGCAATCAGCCCCAGCATTTT. This codes for CASRDRGSNQPQHF. The chain is built from TRBV28 and TRBJ1-5; 9 bases align to TRBD1. The V and J ends lost 6 bases and 1 base, in that order; junction bases with no gene match: 1. The V gene's germline CDR1 is MDHEN and CDR2 SYDVKM. This CDR3 is built from 14 residues.

The V call is TRBV11-2, the J call TRBJ2-7; 10 bases align to TRBD1. The CDR3 covers 14 residues. Germline V gene lookup returns CDR1 SGHAT and CDR2 FQNNGV. With 3 bases clipped from V and 3 bases from J, the junction kept 2 bases outside the gene matches. CDR3 region: CASSFGQGDYEQYF. CDR3 in DNA: TGTGCCAGCAGCTTCGGACAGGGGGACTACGAGCAGTACTTC.

The chain employs TRBV2 and TRBJ2-3; D call uncertain. From germline, CDR1 is SNHLY and CDR2 FYNNEI. The ends were cut back, 5 bases at V and 8 bases at J, with 11 bases in the middle. CDR3 length: 12 amino acids. CDR3 DNA: TGTGCCAGCAGTCCTACTTTGATTACGCAGTATTTT. This gives the protein CASSPTLITQYF.

This clone has a handful of counts. The DNA for the CDR3 is TGTGCCAGCAGCCAATTATTCAGCGTTTACTACAATGAGCAGTTCTTC. Residues: CASSQLFSVYYNEQFF. The V and J genes are TRBV14 and TRBJ2-1; D ambiguous. The CDR3 length is 16 residues. Germline V gene data show CDR1 as SGHDN and CDR2 as FVKESK. Between the trimmed V and J ends, which lost 2 bases and 3 bases, there was a span of 14 bases. Using reference TRBV14 and TRBJ2-1 for the parts outside the CDR3, the full variable domain is EAGVTQFPSHSVIEKGQTVTLRCDPISGHDNLYWYRRVMGKEIKFLLHFVKESKQDESGMPNNRFLAERTGGTYSTLKVQPAELEDSGVYFCASSQLFSVYYNEQFFGPGTRLTVL.

The CDR3 reads CASSPTGLTEAFF. CDR3 coding DNA: TGTGCCAGCAGTCCGACAGGGCTCACTGAAGCTTTCTTT. The chain carries TRBV2 and TRBJ1-1; 7 positions agree with TRBD1. The CDR3 has 13 amino acids. Germline V gene sequence: CDR1 SNHLY, CDR2 FYNNEI. V shed 5 bases and J 4 bases; nucleotides not matched to a gene: 4. The variable domain in full, with the rest retrieved from reference TRBV2 and TRBJ1-1, is EPEVTQTPSHQVTQMGQEVILRCVPISNHLYFYWYRQILGQKVEFLVSFYNNEISEKSEIFDDQFSVERPDGSNFTLKIRSTKLEDSAMYFCASSPTGLTEAFFGQGTRLTVV.

The CDR3 region is CASSEQLAGAKQFF. The CDR3 region has the DNA TGTGCCAGCAGTGAACAGCTAGCGGGAGCGAAGCAGTTCTTC. The chain combines TRBV2 with TRBJ2-1; 10 bases map to TRBD2. Per germline, CDR1 SNHLY and CDR2 FYNNEI. V shed 2 bases, J shed 11 bases, and the junction held 6 bases outside the gene matches. The CDR3 sequence is 14 residues long.

The chain has TRBV27 and TRBJ1-3; 7 bases align to TRBD1. Germline lookup yields CDR1 MNHEY and CDR2 SMNVEV (reference sequence). The CDR3 covers 15 residues. Trimming at V came to 7 bases and at J to 2 bases, leaving 8 bases not matched to a gene. CDR3 nucleotides: TGTGCCAGCAAGGCCGGAGGGGGCGCTGGAAACACCATATATTTT. Translating it yields CASKAGGGAGNTIYF.

This sequence joins TRBV6-6 and TRBJ2-1; D unresolved. V lost 0 bases, J lost 10 bases, and 10 bases lay in between. The CDR3 totals 13 residues. In germline, CDR1 is MNHNY, CDR2 SVGAGI (reference sequence). The CDR3 bases are TGTGCCAGCAGTTACTCGTCACCGACAGAGCAGTTCTTC. Residues: CASSYSSPTEQFF.

This clone was picked up one time. The rearrangement uses TRBV13 and TRBJ2-7, with 11 bases that match TRBD1. The CDR3 length is 14 residues. Germline values: CDR1 PRHDT, CDR2 FYEKMQ (reference sequence). The trim removed 4 bases at V and 4 bases at J, leaving 3 bases unmatched. CDR3 in DNA: TGTGCCAGCAGCTCTCGGGACAGGGGGTACGAGCAGTACTTC. It is translated as CASSSRDRGYEQYF.

A single count supports this clone. This chain uses TRBV7-2 with TRBJ2-7, with TRBD1 matching over 7 bases. From germline, CDR1 is SGHTA and CDR2 FQGNSA. The CDR3 length is 14 residues. J gave up 2 bases and V 8 bases, and 9 bases lay outside the gene matches. The DNA for the CDR3 is TGTGCCAGCTCCTTAAGACAGGGTCCCTACGAGCAGTACTTC. Its protein is CASSLRQGPYEQYF.

The rearrangement joins TRBV4-3 to TRBJ2-5, with unresolved D. Between the trimmed V and J ends, which lost 1 base and 4 bases, there was a span of 13 bases. The CDR3 sequence is 15 residues long. Per germline, CDR1 LGHNA and CDR2 YSLEER. The CDR3 DNA reads TGCGCCAGCAGCCAAGTATTGTCTTGGGCAGAGACCCAGTACTTC. It codes for CASSQVLSWAETQYF.

V gene TRBV19 combines with J gene TRBJ1-5, with TRBD1 matching over 10 bases. V dropped 6 bases and J dropped 4; count of bases not matched to a gene: 18. The CDR3 extends over 19 amino acids. Germline CDR1 LNHDA, CDR2 SQIVND (reference sequence). CDR3 bases: TGTGCCAGTAGGCCAACCGGGACAGGGGCACCATCGAGAAATCAGCCCCAGCATTTT. Translated, it gives CASRPTGTGAPSRNQPQHF.

The chain couples TRBV7-2 to TRBJ2-6; TRBD2 agrees at 7 bases. CDR3 length: 17 residues. Trimming took 0 bases from V and 4 from J; bases not matched to a gene: 6. CDR1 SGHTA and CDR2 FQGNSA come from the germline V gene. CDR3 sequence (DNA): TGTGCCAGCAGCTTAGCGGGGGGGAAATCAGGGGCCAACGTCCTGACTTTC. Translating it yields CASSLAGGKSGANVLTF.

The chain links TRBV6-6 to TRBJ1-5; TRBD1 aligns across 7 bases. The CDR3 runs 16 residues. Looked up from germline, CDR1 is MNHNY and CDR2 is SVGAGI (reference sequence). Trimming cost V 7 bases and J 1 base; bases outside gene matches: 10. CDR3 residues: CASTGTAPASNQPQHF. The CDR3 coding sequence is TGTGCCAGCACCGGGACAGCCCCGGCGAGCAATCAGCCCCAGCATTTT.